The present entry profiles one T cell receptor beta chain with its context. Its antigen is currently not known. Base qualities are not recorded, but no much larger clone differs from it by a single base. These data originate in a study of blood T cell repertoires in COVID-19 (dated by TCRdb to 2018 to 2020). The study in broad terms: Collaborator samples came from the United States, Italy and Spain and covered acute and convalescent phases of COVID-19. The samples were drawn from the first 160 participants of the ongoing ImmuneRACE study and from over 950 subjects provided by 6 global collaborators. The dataset comprised deeply sampled blood TCRbeta repertoires from subjects exposed to, actively infected with, or recovered from COVID-19. Where available, HLA class I and class II types were taken from metadata supplied by the sample provider and were not determined by assay-based typing. The material from the prospective study consisted of cDNA or gDNA derived from T cells, B-cell-depleted T cells, or PBMCs. The repertoires were released in a freely available public database meant as a resource for research on the immune response to SARS-CoV-2. A de-identified subject ID, COVID-19 status, age in years and sex were almost always included in the sample metadata. Paper-wide results and their limitations: The quantity of clinical and demographic metadata differed by source and by participant and was supplied without curation.

TCRbeta CDR3 regions were amplified from genomic DNA by means of the immunoSEQ Assay, a bias-controlled multiplex PCR. Per the authors' processing: The number of nucleated cells in each sample was estimated from the amplification of reference gene primers within the assay. To quantify the absolute abundance of each unique TCRbeta CDR3 rearrangement, sequence reads were collapsed and filtered. Productive Simpson clonality was computed per sample as the square root of Simpson's diversity index over productive rearrangements. TCRdb mirrors the immuneACCESS table, restricted to in-frame sequences. Some clones are absent from its copies; in checked studies, under half trace to an unresolved V gene, and the reason for the others is unknown. V, J and clone size derive from that table, while D and trimming were established from the DNA sequence. In this sample the table shows tens of thousands of clones, roughly 73% of which occur a single time. The ten most abundant clones make up 25% to 35% of the sample.

Collaborating institutions collected whole blood in K2EDTA tubes following their own protocols. For TCRbeta analysis, collaborators shipped samples in one of three forms: frozen whole blood, isolated PBMCs, or DNA extracted from either of those sample types. Its CDR3 holds 15 amino acids, cysteine through phenylalanine. Here the CDR3 DNA is all that survives: 45 bases in frame from base 1. Trimming removed 5 bases from V and 4 bases from J; the gene matches leave 8 bases unexplained. CDR1 and CDR2, per the germline V gene (reference sequence), are MNHEY and SMNVEV. Rearrangement joined TRBV27 to TRBJ2-7, and 10 junction bases match TRBD1. The sample comprised peripheral blood. The source of this sequence is a woman in her seventies with acute or convalescent COVID-19. The sequence in DNA is TGTGCCAGCAGTCCAGGGACAGGGGTTGTTTACGAGCAGTACTTC. Translated, it gives CASSPGTGVVYEQYF.